This T cell receptor (beta chain) was identified in a study of beta chain features in type 1 diabetes. cDNA synthesis used the whole RNA isolate, giving expressed TCRB sequences. Libraries were prepared by immunoSEQ multiplex PCR; TCRdb keeps only in-frame clonotypes and omits some of them. The repertoire holds 850,000 to 900,000 clones, around a sixth seen once, with 0.023% in the top ten. This clone appeared a few times. The germline V and J ends were trimmed by 1 base and 8 bases, with 14 bases remaining between them. CDR1 and CDR2 from the germline V gene are SEHNR and FQNEAQ (reference sequence). The CDR3 length is 15 residues.

Specimen: naive CD4+ T cells from blood. The TCR was taken from a woman aged 18-30 years in good health. The rearrangement uses TRBV7-9 and TRBJ1-4; D remains unclear. This CDR3 is CASSLGSSRSEKLFF. DNA of the CDR3: TGTGCCAGCAGCTTAGGGAGCTCACGTTCAGAAAAACTGTTTTTT.